This T cell receptor beta chain was sequenced during a study of CD8+ T cells in alopecia areata. RNA extraction was followed by reverse transcription into cDNA, which acted as the sequencing template. Profiled with immunoSEQ multiplex PCR; TCRdb holds only in-frame clones, not every one. The sample carries 170,000 or so clones, 59% recorded once. The CDR3 contains 13 residues when both ends are counted. Germline V lookup: CDR1 SGHAT, CDR2 FQNNGV. The table lists this clone with a few counts. The conserved final phenylalanine or tryptophan is absent from the CDR3, which likely points to a read error. The DNA is omitted, as the CDR3 cannot be located on it reliably, and the CDR3 follows TCRdb's listing.

The genes are TRBV11-2 and TRBJ1-6. The sample consisted of CD4+ T cells sorted from blood, taken at week 0. The receptor was isolated from a human donor with alopecia areata. This chain's CDR3 is CASSLGWRGKELR.